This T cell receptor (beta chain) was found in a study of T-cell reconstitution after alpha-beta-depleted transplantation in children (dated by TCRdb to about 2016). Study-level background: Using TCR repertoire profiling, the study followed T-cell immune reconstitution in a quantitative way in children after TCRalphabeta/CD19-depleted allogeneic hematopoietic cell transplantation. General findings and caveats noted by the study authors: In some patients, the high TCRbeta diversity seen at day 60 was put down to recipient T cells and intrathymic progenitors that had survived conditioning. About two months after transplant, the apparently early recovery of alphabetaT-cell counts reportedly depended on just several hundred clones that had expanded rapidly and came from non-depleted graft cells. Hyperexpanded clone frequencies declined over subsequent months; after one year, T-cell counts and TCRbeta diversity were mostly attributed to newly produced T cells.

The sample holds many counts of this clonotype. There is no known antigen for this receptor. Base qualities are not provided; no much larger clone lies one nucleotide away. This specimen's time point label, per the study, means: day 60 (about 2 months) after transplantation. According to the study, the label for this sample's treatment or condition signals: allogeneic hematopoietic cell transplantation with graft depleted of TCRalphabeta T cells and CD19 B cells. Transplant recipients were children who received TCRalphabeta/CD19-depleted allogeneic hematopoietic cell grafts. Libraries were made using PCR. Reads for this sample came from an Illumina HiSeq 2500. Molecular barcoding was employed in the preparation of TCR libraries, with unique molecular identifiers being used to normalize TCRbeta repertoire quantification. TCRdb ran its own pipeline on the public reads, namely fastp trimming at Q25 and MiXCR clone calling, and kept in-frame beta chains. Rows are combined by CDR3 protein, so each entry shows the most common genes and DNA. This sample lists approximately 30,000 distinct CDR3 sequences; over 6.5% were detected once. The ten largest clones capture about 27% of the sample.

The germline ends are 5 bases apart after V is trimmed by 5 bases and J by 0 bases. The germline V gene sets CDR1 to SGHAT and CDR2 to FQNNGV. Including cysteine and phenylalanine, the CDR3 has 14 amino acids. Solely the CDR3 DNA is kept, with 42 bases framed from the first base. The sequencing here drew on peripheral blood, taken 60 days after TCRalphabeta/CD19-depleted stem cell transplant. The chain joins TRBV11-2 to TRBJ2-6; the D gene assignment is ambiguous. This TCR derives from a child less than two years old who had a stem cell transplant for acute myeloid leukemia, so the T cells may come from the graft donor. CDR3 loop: CASSVRSGANVLTF. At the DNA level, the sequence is TGTGCCAGCAGCGTACGCTCTGGGGCCAACGTCCTGACTTTC.